This T cell receptor beta chain was observed in a study of beta chain features in type 1 diabetes. Study-wide points: Sequencing the cDNA could make cells with high TCR expression show up more than they should.

This clone was detected only a few times. Its antigen is unidentified. V lost 0 bases to trimming and J lost 4 bases; unmatched junction nucleotides: 1. Germline V gene lookup returns CDR1 SGHDN and CDR2 FVKESK. There are 15 residues in the CDR3. Expressed TCRB transcripts were sequenced because the entire RNA isolate underwent reverse transcription. This table comes from immunoSEQ multiplex PCR, and its TCRdb copy is limited to in-frame clones, with some not included. The profile shows about 150,000 clones, less than 11% of them singletons. Sequences were obtained from naive CD4+ T cells from blood. This clonotype was obtained from a young man in good health. The chain links TRBV14 to TRBJ2-1; 9 nucleotides align to TRBD2. CDR3 loop: CASSQEAGGYNEQFF. CDR3 bases: TGTGCCAGCAGCCAAGAAGCGGGGGGATACAATGAGCAGTTCTTC.